Below, 26 T cell receptor beta chains from the same sample are listed, as sequenced in a study of cytomegalovirus exposure and HLA in healthy donors. The primer mix had 60 Vbeta and 13 Jbeta primers. Produced via immunoSEQ multiplex PCR; TCRdb's table is partial and in-frame only. The sample records about 91,000 clones, around 80% being singletons. The specimen sequenced was PBMCs. These receptors were obtained from a male donor in good health and CMV-seropositive.

The V gene is TRBV7-2, the J gene TRBJ2-3; 10 nucleotides agree with TRBD2. There are 16 residues in the CDR3. Germline-derived CDR1 and CDR2 are SGHTA and FQGNSA. The V segment lost 3 bases and the J segment 2 bases; nucleotides outside the gene matches: 5. The CDR3 coding sequence is TGTGCCAGCAGCTTGATCGGGACTAGCGCCACAGATACGCAGTATTTT. Its translation: CASSLIGTSATDTQYF.

The chain is built from TRBV30 and TRBJ1-5; 8 bases line up with TRBD1. CDR1 is GTSNPN, CDR2 SVGIG, per germline (reference sequence). The V gene end was trimmed by 5 bases and the J gene end by 0 bases; junction bases not matched to a gene: 3. This CDR3 comprises 14 residues. CDR3 DNA sequence: TGTGCCTGGGGACAGGGTTTTAGCAATCAGCCCCAGCATTTT. Its protein product is CAWGQGFSNQPQHF.

This clone was seen a single time. V is TRBV28 and J is TRBJ1-3; the match to TRBD1 covers 9 bases. The CDR3 loop spans 18 amino acids. Germline loops: CDR1 MDHEN, CDR2 SYDVKM. With V trimmed by 5 bases and J by 0 bases, 11 bases remained unmatched. The CDR3, as DNA: TGTGCCAGCAGTCCCGCCGCGACAGGGGGTCTCTCTGGAAACACCATATATTTT. Protein product: CASSPAATGGLSGNTIYF.

V and J are TRBV27 and TRBJ2-5, with 7 bases fitting TRBD2. Germline V lookup: CDR1 MNHEY, CDR2 SMNVEV (reference sequence). V was clipped by 3 bases and J by 5 bases; unmatched bases: 6. This CDR3 is built from 14 residues. The CDR3 is CASSFQTSRETQYF. The CDR3 coding sequence is TGTGCCAGCAGTTTCCAGACTAGCAGGGAGACCCAGTACTTC.

This chain connects TRBV7-2 to TRBJ2-3; TRBD2 agrees at 7 bases. J was trimmed by 6 bases and V by 7 bases; bases with no gene match: 10. The CDR3 runs to 14 residues. Germline V CDR1 and CDR2: SGHTA, FQGNSA. CDR3 residues: CASTGGTAFDTQYF. CDR3 in DNA: TGTGCCAGCACCGGGGGGACCGCCTTTGATACGCAGTATTTT.

This sequence joins TRBV28 and TRBJ1-3; D not resolved. The CDR3 spans 18 residues. The V and J ends lost 0 bases and 0 bases respectively, with 15 bases between them. Germline CDR1 and CDR2: MDHEN and SYDVKM. CDR3 in DNA: TGTGCCAGCAGTTTATGGGGGAGAGGACTGATCTCTGGAAACACCATATATTTT. Its protein product is CASSLWGRGLISGNTIYF.

The J gene is TRBJ2-7, the V gene TRBV5-4, with TRBD1 matching 7 bases. The CDR3 is 16 amino acids. Trimming at V came to 4 bases and at J to 2 bases, leaving 12 bases not matched to a gene. Germline V gene sequence: CDR1 SGHNT, CDR2 YYREEE (reference sequence). The CDR3: CASSPETGPYPYEQYF. CDR3 coding DNA: TGTGCCAGCAGCCCTGAGACAGGGCCATATCCCTACGAGCAGTACTTC.

Concerning this clone itself: Other DNA sequences within the sample encode an identical CDR3. The chain is built from TRBV7-2 and TRBJ1-2; D ambiguous. The CDR3 sequence is 13 residues long. The V and J ends lost 5 bases and 0 bases respectively, with 7 bases between them. CDR1 is SGHTA and CDR2 is FQGNSA in the germline V gene. In DNA, the CDR3 is TGTGCCAGCAGCCCTCAGACTAACTATGGCTACACCTTC. Translation gives CASSPQTNYGYTF.

V gene TRBV19 combines with J gene TRBJ2-7, with 7 bases aligning to TRBD1. This CDR3 comprises 13 residues. Trimming at V came to 5 bases and at J to 2 bases, leaving 3 bases not matched to a gene. Germline assignment: CDR1 LNHDA and CDR2 SQIVND (reference sequence). The CDR3 spells CASSPGTAYEQYF. DNA for the CDR3: TGTGCCAGTAGTCCAGGGACAGCCTACGAGCAGTACTTC.

The rearrangement uses TRBV29-1 and TRBJ1-2; D is ambiguous. The CDR3 covers 11 residues. V dropped 7 bases and J dropped 2 bases, with 8 bases sitting between them. The V gene's germline CDR1 is SQVTM and CDR2 ANQGSEA. The CDR3 sequence: CSETLNYGYTF. The CDR3 DNA reads TGCAGCGAGACTTTAAACTATGGCTACACCTTC.

Here the CDR3 DNA reads TGCAGCGTCAGGACAGGGGGCACCTACGAGCAGTACTTC. Its translation is CSVRTGGTYEQYF. The chain carries TRBV29-1 and TRBJ2-7; 11 bases are a match to TRBD1. Germline-derived CDR1 and CDR2 are SQVTM and ANQGSEA. The CDR3 covers 13 residues. V dropped 6 bases and J dropped 2; count of bases not matched to a gene: 3.

The V and J genes are TRBV4-1 and TRBJ1-1; 11 bases are shared with TRBD1. CDR3 size: 15 residues. The germline gives CDR1 MGHRA, CDR2 YSYEKL. The V gene end was trimmed by 2 bases and the J gene end by 5 bases; junction bases not matched to a gene: 4. The CDR3 reads CASSQTGTGGTEAFF. The CDR3, as DNA: TGCGCCAGCAGCCAAACCGGGACAGGGGGGACTGAAGCTTTCTTT.

The chain uses TRBV15 and TRBJ2-1, with TRBD2 matching 9 bases. V shed 1 base and J 3 bases; nucleotides not matched to a gene: 7. The germline V gene encodes CDR1 LNHNV and CDR2 YYDKDF (reference sequence). This CDR3 spans 17 amino acids. The CDR3 DNA sequence: TGTGCCACCAGCAGAGGAGTTCTAGCGGGGAGCTACAATGAGCAGTTCTTC. Protein: CATSRGVLAGSYNEQFF.

This clone has just a few counts. This sequence joins TRBV13 and TRBJ1-1; 9 bases map to TRBD1. CDR3 size: 14 residues. Trimming cost V 3 bases and J 5 bases; bases outside gene matches: 4. CDR1 is PRHDT and CDR2 is FYEKMQ in the germline V gene (reference sequence). The CDR3, as DNA: TGTGCCAGCAGCTTGGGACAGGGTTGGACTGAAGCTTTCTTT. This encodes CASSLGQGWTEAFF.

This chain links TRBV27 with TRBJ1-1; 8 nucleotides match TRBD1. Germline values: CDR1 MNHEY, CDR2 SMNVEV (reference sequence). The CDR3 consists of 17 residues. J was trimmed by 1 base and V by 4 bases; bases with no gene match: 11. CDR3 amino acids: CASSSWAGGARNTEAFF. The CDR3 region has the DNA TGTGCCAGCAGTTCCTGGGCAGGGGGCGCCCGGAACACTGAAGCTTTCTTT.

About this clone: The junction departs from germline at one end; a sequencing error may be responsible. This chain uses TRBV5-6 with TRBJ2-7, with D perhaps matching TRBD2 (5 bases). CDR1 SGHDT and CDR2 YYEEEE come from the germline V gene. The CDR3 consists of 15 residues. CDR3 protein: CASSWAWALDYGQYF. In DNA form, the CDR3 reads TGTGCCAGCAGCTGGGCATGGGCGCTCGACTACGGGCAGTACTTC.

Here the CDR3 reads CAWSVGPGGWTEAFF. CDR3 in DNA: TGTGCCTGGAGTGTAGGTCCAGGGGGTTGGACTGAAGCTTTCTTT. The J gene is TRBJ1-1, the V gene TRBV30; 7 bases map to TRBD1. CDR1 GTSNPN and CDR2 SVGIG come from the germline V gene (reference sequence). Germline trimming cut 0 bases from V and 5 bases from J; bases unmatched to any gene: 9. This CDR3 is 15 amino acids long.

V and J are TRBV5-1 and TRBJ2-2; TRBD2 matches 14 bases. J lost 6 bases, V lost 0 bases, and 4 bases had no gene match. Per germline, CDR1 SGHRS and CDR2 YFSETQ. The CDR3 is 17 residues long. In DNA, the CDR3 is TGCGCCAGCAGCTTGGGTTCGGGACTAGCGGGAGCCGGGGAGCTGTTTTTT. Its protein product is CASSLGSGLAGAGELFF.

This chain joins TRBV28 and TRBJ1-2; the D is unclear. V shed 2 bases and J shed 5 bases, with 12 bases lying between them. CDR1 is MDHEN and CDR2 is SYDVKM in the germline V gene. The CDR3 sequence is 14 residues long. The CDR3 region has the DNA TGTGCCAGCAGTTTAGAGTCGCATGTGTATGGCTACACCTTC. Translated, it gives CASSLESHVYGYTF.

V usage is TRBV18 and J usage is TRBJ1-3; D is possibly TRBD1 (6 bases). Trimming left V 6 bases short and J 4 bases short, with 10 bases between. The CDR3 loop spans 13 amino acids. The V gene's germline CDR1 is KGHSH and CDR2 LQKENI. CDR3 DNA sequence: TGTGCCAGCTCGGACAGAGCAGGAAACACCATATATTTT. Translating gives CASSDRAGNTIYF.

Comments on this clone: Other DNA variants within this sample encode the same CDR3. The V gene is TRBV19, the J gene TRBJ1-2; TRBD1 aligns across 8 bases. The V segment lost 5 bases and the J segment 8 bases; nucleotides outside the gene matches: 7. This CDR3 spans 13 amino acids. CDR1 and CDR2 from the germline V gene are LNHDA and SQIVND (reference sequence). The CDR3: CASSLQGARGYTF. The CDR3 DNA is TGTGCCAGTAGTTTGCAGGGGGCCCGGGGCTACACCTTC.

J is TRBJ1-2 and V is TRBV5-5; D call uncertain. The germline CDR1 and CDR2 sequences are SGHKS and YYEKEE (reference sequence). The length of the CDR3 is 11 residues. V was clipped by 4 bases and J by 8 bases, with 9 bases between them. CDR3 sequence: CASSRPGGYTF. The CDR3 bases are TGTGCCAGCAGCCGGCCAGGCGGCTACACCTTC. Supplemented by reference TRBV5-5 and TRBJ1-2, the full variable domain reads DAGVTQSPTHLIKTRGQQVTLRCSPISGHKSVSWYQQVLGQGPQFIFQYYEKEERGRGNFPDRFSARQFPNYSSELNVNALLLGDSALYLCASSRPGGYTFGSGTRLTVV.

The chain combines TRBV5-1 with TRBJ2-7, with a possible D match to TRBD1 (6 bases). V was trimmed by 0 bases and J by 3 bases, leaving 13 bases between them. Germline V gene lookup returns CDR1 SGHRS and CDR2 YFSETQ. The CDR3 has 15 residues. The CDR3 here is CASSLGGTGIYEQYF. CDR3 bases: TGCGCCAGCAGCTTGGGGGGCACAGGGATCTACGAGCAGTACTTC.

The CDR3 loop reads CASSKRWGPQPQHF. For the CDR3, the DNA is TGTGCCAGCAGCAAACGATGGGGCCCTCAGCCCCAGCATTTT. The genes are TRBV21-1 and TRBJ1-5; TRBD1 was called by the table and not checked on the DNA. TRBV21-1 is a listed pseudogene. The CDR3 contains 14 residues.

The chain combines TRBV2 with TRBJ1-2; a possible D gene is TRBD1 (5 bases). The V and J ends lost 3 bases and 2 bases respectively, with 7 bases between them. This CDR3 is built from 13 residues. Germline V gene data show CDR1 as SNHLY and CDR2 as FYNNEI. The CDR3 nucleotides are TGTGCCAGCAGTGAGACAGAGAACTATGGCTACACCTTC. Translated, it gives CASSETENYGYTF.

J is TRBJ2-6 and V is TRBV28; 8 bases fit TRBD1. CDR3 length: 17 amino acids. V was pared by 6 bases and J by 4 bases, with 11 bases of the junction left unmatched. Germline values: CDR1 MDHEN, CDR2 SYDVKM. In nucleotides, the CDR3 is TGTGCCAGCAGCCGATGGGCAGGGGGCATCGGGGCCAACGTCCTGACTTTC. Protein: CASSRWAGGIGANVLTF.